This T cell receptor (beta chain) derives from a study of T cell repertoires in cytomegalovirus infection. Trimming pared 3 bases from V and 7 bases from J, leaving 10 bases between. Germline values: CDR1 LNHDA, CDR2 SQIVND (reference sequence). This CDR3 contains 14 residues. Worth noting for this clonotype: Its antigen is still unknown.

Each CDR3 protein is one row after TCRdb ran MiXCR on the reads. The sample records 550,000 to 700,000 distinct CDR3 sequences, roughly 42% being singletons. Source: cultured PBMCs, taken from culture after CMV antigen stimulation. The J gene is TRBJ1-6, the V gene TRBV19; D not resolved. The clonotype originates from a human donor in good health (CMV status not recorded). Some clones in this sample may be carry-over from other donors' samples. DNA of the CDR3: TGTGCCAGTAGTATCCCAGGACGGAATTCACCCCTCCACTTT. Protein product: CASSIPGRNSPLHF.